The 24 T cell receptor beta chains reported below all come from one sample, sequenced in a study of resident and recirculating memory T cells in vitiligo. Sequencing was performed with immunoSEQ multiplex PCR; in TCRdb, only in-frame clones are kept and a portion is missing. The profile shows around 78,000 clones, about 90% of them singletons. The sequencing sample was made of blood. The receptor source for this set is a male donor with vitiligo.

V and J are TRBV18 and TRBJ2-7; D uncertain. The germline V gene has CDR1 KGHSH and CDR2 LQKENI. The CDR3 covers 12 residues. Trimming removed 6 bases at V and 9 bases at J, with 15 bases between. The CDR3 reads CASSPDGLAQYF. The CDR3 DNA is TGTGCCAGCTCCCCGGATGGGTTAGCGCAGTACTTC.

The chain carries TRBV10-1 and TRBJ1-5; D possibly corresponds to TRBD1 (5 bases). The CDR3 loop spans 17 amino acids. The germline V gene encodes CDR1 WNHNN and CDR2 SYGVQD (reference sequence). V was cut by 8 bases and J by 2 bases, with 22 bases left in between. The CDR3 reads CASGGDVPSGGNQPQHF. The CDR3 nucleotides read TGCGCCAGCGGGGGGGATGTACCTTCGGGAGGCAATCAGCCCCAGCATTTT.

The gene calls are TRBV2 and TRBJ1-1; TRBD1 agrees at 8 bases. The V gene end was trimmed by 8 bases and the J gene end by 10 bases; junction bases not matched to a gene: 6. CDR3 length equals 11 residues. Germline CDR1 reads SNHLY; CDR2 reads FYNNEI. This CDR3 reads CASGQGAGAFF. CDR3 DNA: TGTGCCAGCGGTCAGGGGGCGGGAGCTTTCTTT.

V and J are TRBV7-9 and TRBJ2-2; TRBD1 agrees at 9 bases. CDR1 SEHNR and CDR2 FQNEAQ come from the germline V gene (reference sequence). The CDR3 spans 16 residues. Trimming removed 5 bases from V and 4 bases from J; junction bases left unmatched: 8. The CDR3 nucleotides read TGTGCCAGCAGCGTGCGACAGGGGGTCCTCACCGGGGAGCTGTTTTTT. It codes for CASSVRQGVLTGELFF.

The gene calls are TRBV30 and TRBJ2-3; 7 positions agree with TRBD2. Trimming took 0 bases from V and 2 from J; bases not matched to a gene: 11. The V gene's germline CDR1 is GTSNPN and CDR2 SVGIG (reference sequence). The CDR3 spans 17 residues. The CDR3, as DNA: TGTGCCTGGAGTGTAGAGTGGAGGGAGGGCCTCACAGATACGCAGTATTTT. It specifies CAWSVEWREGLTDTQYF.

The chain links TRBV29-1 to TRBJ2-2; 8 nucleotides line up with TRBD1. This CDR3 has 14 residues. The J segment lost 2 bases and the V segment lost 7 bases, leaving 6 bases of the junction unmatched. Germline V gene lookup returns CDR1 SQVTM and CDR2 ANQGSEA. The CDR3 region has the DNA TGCAGCGCCCTGGACAGGGCTAACACCGGGGAGCTGTTTTTT. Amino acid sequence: CSALDRANTGELFF.

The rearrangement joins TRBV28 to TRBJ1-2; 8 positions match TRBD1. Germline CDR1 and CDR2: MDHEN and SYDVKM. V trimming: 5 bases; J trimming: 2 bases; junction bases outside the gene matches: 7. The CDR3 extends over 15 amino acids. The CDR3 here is CASSPHGTGNYGYTF. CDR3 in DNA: TGTGCCAGCAGTCCCCACGGGACAGGAAACTATGGCTACACCTTC.

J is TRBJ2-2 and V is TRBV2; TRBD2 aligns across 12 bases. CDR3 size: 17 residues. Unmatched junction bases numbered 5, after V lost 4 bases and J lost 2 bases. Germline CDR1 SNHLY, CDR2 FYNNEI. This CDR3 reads CASSVSSGRGNTGELFF. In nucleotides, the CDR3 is TGTGCCAGCAGTGTGTCTAGCGGGAGGGGAAACACCGGGGAGCTGTTTTTT.

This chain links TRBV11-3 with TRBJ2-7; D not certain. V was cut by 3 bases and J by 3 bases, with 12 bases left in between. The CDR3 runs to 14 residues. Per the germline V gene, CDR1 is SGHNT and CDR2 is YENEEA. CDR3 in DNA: TGTGCCAGCAGCTTGTGGGCTTCAGGCTACGAGCAGTACTTC. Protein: CASSLWASGYEQYF.

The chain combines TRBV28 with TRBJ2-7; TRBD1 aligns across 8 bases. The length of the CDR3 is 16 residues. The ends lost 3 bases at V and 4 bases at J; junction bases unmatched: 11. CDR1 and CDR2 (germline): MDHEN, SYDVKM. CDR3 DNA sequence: TGTGCCAGCAGTTTGAGGATTCGGACAGGGCTTTACGAGCAGTACTTC. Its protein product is CASSLRIRTGLYEQYF.

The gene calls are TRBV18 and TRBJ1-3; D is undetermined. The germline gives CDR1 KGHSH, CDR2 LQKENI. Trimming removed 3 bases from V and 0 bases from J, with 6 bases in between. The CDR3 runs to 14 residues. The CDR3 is CASSPGLSGNTIYF. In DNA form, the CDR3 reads TGTGCCAGCTCACCTGGCCTCTCTGGAAACACCATATATTTT.

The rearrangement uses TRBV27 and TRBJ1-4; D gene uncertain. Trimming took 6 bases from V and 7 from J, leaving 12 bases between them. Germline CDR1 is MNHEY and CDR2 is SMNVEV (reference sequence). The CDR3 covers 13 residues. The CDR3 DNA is TGTGCCAGCAGAACCTACCGCACTGAAAAACTGTTTTTT. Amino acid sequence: CASRTYRTEKLFF.

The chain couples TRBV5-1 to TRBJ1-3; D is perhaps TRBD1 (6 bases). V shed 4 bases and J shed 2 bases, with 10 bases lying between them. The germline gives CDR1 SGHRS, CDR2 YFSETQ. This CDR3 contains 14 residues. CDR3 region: CASSEQGTGNTIYF. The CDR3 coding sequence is TGCGCCAGCAGCGAACAGGGCACTGGAAACACCATATATTTT.

The CDR3 DNA follows: TGTGCCAGCAGCTTGTCCGCGGCGGGAAACACCATATATTTT. It encodes CASSLSAAGNTIYF. The V and J genes are TRBV7-8 and TRBJ1-3; D not resolved. CDR1 and CDR2 from the germline V gene are SGHVS and FQNEAQ. The CDR3 extends over 14 amino acids. The V end was cut by 3 bases, the J end by 4 bases, with 10 bases between.

The CDR3 sequence: CASSFLGSPENTIYF. CDR3 nucleotides: TGTGCCAGCAGCTTCTTGGGGAGCCCGGAAAACACCATATATTTT. The rearrangement joins TRBV7-9 to TRBJ1-3; the D is unclear. Trimming stripped 3 bases from V and 6 bases from J, with 15 bases between. The germline gives CDR1 SEHNR, CDR2 FQNEAQ (reference sequence). The CDR3 has 15 amino acids.

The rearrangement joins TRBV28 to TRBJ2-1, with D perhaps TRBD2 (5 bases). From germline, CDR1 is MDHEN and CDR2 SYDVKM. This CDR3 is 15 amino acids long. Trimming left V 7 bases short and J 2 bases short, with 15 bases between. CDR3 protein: CASTIPSGAYNEQFF. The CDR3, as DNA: TGTGCCAGCACCATCCCCTCCGGGGCCTACAATGAGCAGTTCTTC. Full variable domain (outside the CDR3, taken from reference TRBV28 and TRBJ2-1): DVKVTQSSRYLVKRTGEKVFLECVQDMDHENMFWYRQDPGLGLRLIYFSYDVKMKEKGDIPEGYSVSREKKERFSLILESASTNQTSMYLCASTIPSGAYNEQFFGPGTRLTVL.

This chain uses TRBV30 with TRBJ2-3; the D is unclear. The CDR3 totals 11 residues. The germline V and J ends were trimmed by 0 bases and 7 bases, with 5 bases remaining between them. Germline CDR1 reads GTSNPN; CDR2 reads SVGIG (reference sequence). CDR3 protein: CAWSVLYTQYF. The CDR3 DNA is TGTGCCTGGAGTGTACTATATACGCAGTATTTT.

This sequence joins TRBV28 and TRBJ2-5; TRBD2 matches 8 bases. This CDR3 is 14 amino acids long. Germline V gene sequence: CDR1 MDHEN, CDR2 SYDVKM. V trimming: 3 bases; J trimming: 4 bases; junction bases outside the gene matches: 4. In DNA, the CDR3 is TGTGCCAGCAGTTTTCGGGGGGGCACAGAGACCCAGTACTTC. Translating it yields CASSFRGGTETQYF.

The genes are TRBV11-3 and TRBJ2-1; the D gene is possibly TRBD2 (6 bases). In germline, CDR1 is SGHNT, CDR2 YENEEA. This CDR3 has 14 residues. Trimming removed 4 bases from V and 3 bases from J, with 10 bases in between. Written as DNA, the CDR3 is TGTGCCAGCAGCTCCGGGACTGTCTACAATGAGCAGTTCTTC. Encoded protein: CASSSGTVYNEQFF.

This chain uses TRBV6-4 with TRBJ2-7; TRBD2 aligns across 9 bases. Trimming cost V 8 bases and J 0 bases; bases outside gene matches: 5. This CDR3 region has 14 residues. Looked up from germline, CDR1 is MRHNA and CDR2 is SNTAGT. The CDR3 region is CASLGGLASYEQYF. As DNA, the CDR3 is TGTGCCAGCTTGGGGGGACTAGCCTCCTACGAGCAGTACTTC.

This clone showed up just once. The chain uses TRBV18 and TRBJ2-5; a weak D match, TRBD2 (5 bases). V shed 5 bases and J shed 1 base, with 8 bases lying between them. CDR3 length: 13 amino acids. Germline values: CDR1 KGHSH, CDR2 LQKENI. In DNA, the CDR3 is TGTGCCAGCTCATTTACTAGCCAAGAGACCCAGTACTTC. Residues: CASSFTSQETQYF.

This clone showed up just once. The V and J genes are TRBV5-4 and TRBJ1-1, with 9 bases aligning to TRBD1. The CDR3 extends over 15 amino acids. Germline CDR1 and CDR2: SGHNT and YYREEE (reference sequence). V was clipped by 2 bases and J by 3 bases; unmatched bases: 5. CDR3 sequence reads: CASSLANRGHTEAFF. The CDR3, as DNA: TGTGCCAGCAGCTTAGCAAACAGGGGGCACACTGAAGCTTTCTTT.

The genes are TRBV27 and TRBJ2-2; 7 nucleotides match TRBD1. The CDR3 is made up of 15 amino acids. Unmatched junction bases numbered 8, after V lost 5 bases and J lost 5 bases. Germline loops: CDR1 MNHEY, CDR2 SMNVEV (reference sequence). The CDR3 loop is CASSHNTDRTGELFF. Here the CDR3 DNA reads TGTGCCAGCAGTCACAACACGGACAGGACCGGGGAGCTGTTTTTT.

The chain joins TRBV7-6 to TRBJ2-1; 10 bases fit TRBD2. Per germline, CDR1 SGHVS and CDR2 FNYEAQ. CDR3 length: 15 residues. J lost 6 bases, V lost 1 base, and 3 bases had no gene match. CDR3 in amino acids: CASSLGLAGVNEQFF. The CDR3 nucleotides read TGTGCCAGCAGCTTAGGGCTAGCGGGAGTCAATGAGCAGTTCTTC.